This entry describes one T cell receptor beta chain. The germline gene is not matched at one end of the junction; a read error may be the cause. This sample was included in a study of regulatory T cells. The primer mix had 52 TRBV and 13 TRBJ primers. TCRdb's copy holds only in-frame clones and misses some; the assay was immunoSEQ multiplex PCR. Of about 17,000 clones in the sample, roughly 90% were seen once. Patients aged 2 to 39 years had fewer naive and more memory CD4+ and CD8+ T cells. The specimen sequenced was CD8+ T cells sorted from blood. The receptor was derived from a person aged 18 to 30 with CD3G deficiency.

The CDR3 here is CASSYDGQPGVF. Here the CDR3 DNA reads TGTGCCAGCAGCTATGACGGTCAGCCGGGCGTTTTC. The J gene is TRBJ2-6, the V gene TRBV11-2; D is unclear. The germline V gene has CDR1 SGHAT and CDR2 FQNNGV. The CDR3 runs to 12 residues.